These 5 T cell receptor beta chains came from one sample sequenced in a study of blood T cell repertoires in COVID-19. This table comes from immunoSEQ multiplex PCR, and its TCRdb copy is limited to in-frame clones, with some not included. The top ten clones hold 5.3% of a sample with tens of thousands of clones, around 88% of them seen once. The sequencing input was peripheral blood. Source of these receptors: a man aged 50 to 59 with active COVID-19.

DNA of the CDR3: TGTGCCAGCAGCTTGGCCGGGACAGGTTACGAGCAGTACTTC. Amino acids: CASSLAGTGYEQYF. This chain connects TRBV5-4 to TRBJ2-7, with 8 bases that match TRBD1. Germline V gene data show CDR1 as SGHNT and CDR2 as YYREEE (reference sequence). This CDR3 contains 14 residues. V lost 0 bases and J lost 4; bases outside the gene matches: 3.

This clone was seen more than once but under ten times. V usage is TRBV19 and J usage is TRBJ2-2; TRBD2 matches 10 bases. Germline values: CDR1 LNHDA, CDR2 SQIVND (reference sequence). V was pared by 3 bases and J by 6 bases, with 4 bases of the junction left unmatched. The CDR3 consists of 15 residues. In nucleotides, the CDR3 is TGTGCCAGTAGTATTCCTCTAGCGGGGGCCGGGGAGCTGTTTTTT. Encoded protein: CASSIPLAGAGELFF.

This clone occurred a few times. The DNA for the CDR3 is TGTGCCAGCAGCCAACCAGATACAGGGTTAGCTTTCTTT. Its translation: CASSQPDTGLAFF. This rearrangement joins TRBV7-3 to TRBJ1-1; D might be TRBD1 (6 bases). In germline, CDR1 is SGHTA, CDR2 FQGTGA. V was shortened by 5 bases and J by 10 bases, with 17 bases between the two germline ends. The CDR3 loop spans 13 amino acids.

This clone was recorded once. V and J are TRBV7-2 and TRBJ2-2; no firm D call. This CDR3 region has 13 residues. V was cut by 5 bases and J by 8 bases, with 12 bases left in between. Germline CDR1 is SGHTA and CDR2 is FQGNSA. The CDR3 protein is CASSRPRLGELFF. The CDR3 DNA follows: TGTGCCAGCAGCCGCCCCAGGCTGGGGGAGCTGTTTTTT.

The chain employs TRBV2 and TRBJ2-3; 9 nucleotides line up with TRBD1. Per the germline V gene, CDR1 is SNHLY and CDR2 is FYNNEI. The CDR3 spans 15 residues. The J segment lost 2 bases and the V segment lost 6 bases, leaving 6 bases of the junction unmatched. The CDR3 reads CASSRDRESTDTQYF. The CDR3 DNA sequence: TGTGCCAGCAGCCGGGACAGGGAATCCACAGATACGCAGTATTTT.